This entry concerns a single TCR beta chain. Its matching antigen is unknown. These data are taken from a study of cytomegalovirus exposure and HLA in healthy donors. Between the trimmed V and J ends, which lost 9 bases and 0 bases, there was a span of 12 bases. The CDR3 runs to 13 residues. Germline V gene data show CDR1 as MNHEY and CDR2 as SVGAGI. TCRdb's table, derived via immunoSEQ multiplex PCR, lists solely in-frame clones and lacks some. The sample comprises about 54,000 clones, roughly nine tenths of which are singletons, and about 8.8% rests with the top ten. Findings and limits, study-wide: The study recorded 150 to 200 TCR beta chains that were cytomegalovirus-associated.

This TCR came from a woman between 18 and 30 years old in good health and CMV-seropositive. The sample consisted of PBMCs. The gene calls are TRBV6-5 and TRBJ2-7, with D tentatively TRBD1 (6 bases). Written as DNA, the CDR3 is TGTGCCAGTACCGGGACAAACTCCTACGAGCAGTACTTC. Its protein product is CASTGTNSYEQYF.